In this sample, the clone carrying this T cell receptor beta chain turned up once. Its antigen is still unknown. Primers: 60 Vbeta forward and 13 Jbeta reverse. Authors' analysis steps: As a later analysis found, there were 80 million or so unique TCR beta chains, of which about 10 million were shared. Clones were read by immunoSEQ multiplex PCR, and TCRdb kept only the in-frame ones, dropping some. The V and J calls and the clone size are those of that table, but D and trimming were determined from the DNA. The sample consists of 100,000 to 150,000 clones, about 79% of them appearing once. CDR3 size: 17 residues. The V segment lost 4 bases and the J segment 2 bases; nucleotides outside the gene matches: 12. From germline, CDR1 is SGHRS and CDR2 YFSETQ. The data stem from a study of cytomegalovirus exposure and HLA in healthy donors. Study-wide points: Cytomegalovirus association was assigned to about 180 TCR beta chains. In a later analysis, TCR beta V- and J-gene trimming showed a link to a missense DCLRE1C variant.

Healthy people donating bone marrow made up the donors. Sample: PBMCs. This receptor was taken from a man aged 45-65 years in good health and CMV-seronegative. V gene TRBV5-1 combines with J gene TRBJ2-1, with TRBD2 matching over 7 bases. CDR3 loop: CASSKAAWEGTYNEQFF. DNA of the CDR3: TGCGCCAGCAGCAAAGCCGCCTGGGAGGGGACCTACAATGAGCAGTTCTTC. Filled out from reference TRBV5-1 and TRBJ2-1, the complete variable domain reads KAGVTQTPRYLIKTRGQQVTLSCSPISGHRSVSWYQQTPGQGLQFLFEYFSETQRNKGNFPGRFSGRQFSNSRSEMNVSTLELGDSALYLCASSKAAWEGTYNEQFFGPGTRLTVL.